A single sample gave rise to the 9 T cell receptor beta chains below, sequenced in a study of blood T cell repertoires in COVID-19. Sequencing was performed with immunoSEQ multiplex PCR; in TCRdb, only in-frame clones are kept and a portion is missing. The sample has roughly 200,000 clones, roughly 86% seen once. Sequenced material: PBMCs or T cells enriched from blood (not recorded which). The source of these receptors is a woman aged 40-49 years in a cohort exposed to, infected with or recovered from COVID-19 (not recorded which).

A few counts support this clone. V is TRBV11-2 and J is TRBJ2-7; D is unresolved. This CDR3 comprises 14 residues. V was pared by 2 bases and J by 2 bases, with 10 bases between. Germline V lookup: CDR1 SGHAT, CDR2 FQNNGV. CDR3 sequence reads: CASSLNTTTYEQYF. CDR3 DNA: TGTGCCAGCAGCTTAAACACTACAACCTACGAGCAGTACTTC.

V usage is TRBV4-1 and J usage is TRBJ1-5; 9 nucleotides match TRBD1. V dropped 3 bases and J dropped 6; count of bases not matched to a gene: 6. This CDR3 region has 15 residues. Germline CDR1 and CDR2: MGHRA and YSYEKL. The CDR3 DNA follows: TGCGCCAGCAGCCAGTTACAGGGGGCGAGTCAGCCCCAGCATTTT. Translating gives CASSQLQGASQPQHF.

The genes are TRBV19 and TRBJ2-1; D remains unclear. The CDR3 contains 14 residues. Trimming stripped 8 bases from V and 0 bases from J, with 11 bases between. Germline-derived CDR1 and CDR2 are LNHDA and SQIVND (reference sequence). CDR3 residues: CASSKMSSYNEQFF. CDR3 DNA: TGTGCCAGTTCCAAAATGAGCTCCTACAATGAGCAGTTCTTC.

The V and J genes are TRBV5-1 and TRBJ1-3; 8 bases fit TRBD1. Germline CDR1 is SGHRS and CDR2 is YFSETQ. The J segment lost 4 bases and the V segment lost 0 bases, leaving 9 bases of the junction unmatched. The CDR3 loop spans 17 amino acids. CDR3 nucleotides: TGCGCCAGCAGCTTGGGGACCGACAGGGGCGCAGGAAACACCATATATTTT. It specifies CASSLGTDRGAGNTIYF. The full variable domain, rest sourced from reference TRBV5-1 and TRBJ1-3, is KAGVTQTPRYLIKTRGQQVTLSCSPISGHRSVSWYQQTPGQGLQFLFEYFSETQRNKGNFPGRFSGRQFSNSRSEMNVSTLELGDSALYLCASSLGTDRGAGNTIYFGEGSWLTVV.

This clone was seen just once. The genes are TRBV3-1 (or the pseudogene TRBV3-2) and TRBJ2-3, with a tentative D call TRBD1 (5 bases). This CDR3 has 15 amino acids. From germline, CDR1 is LGHDT and CDR2 YNNKEL (reference sequence). V was pared by 2 bases and J by 9 bases, with 18 bases between. The CDR3 region is CASSQIVLGAGTQYF. The CDR3 DNA reads TGTGCCAGCAGCCAAATCGTGCTGGGTGCAGGGACGCAGTATTTT.

The J gene is TRBJ1-2, the V gene TRBV24-1; unclear D gene. The CDR3 extends over 14 amino acids. Trimming took off 7 bases at V and 4 bases at J, with 15 bases between the two ends. The V gene's germline CDR1 is KGHDR and CDR2 SFDVKD. The CDR3 DNA reads as TGTGCCACCAGGCCCTCAGGAGGGAGCTATGGCTACACCTTC. Protein product: CATRPSGGSYGYTF.

The rearrangement links TRBV7-9 to TRBJ2-5; TRBD1 matches 7 bases. Germline V gene data show CDR1 as SEHNR and CDR2 as FQNEAQ (reference sequence). This CDR3 has 15 amino acids. Unmatched junction bases numbered 7, after V lost 5 bases and J lost 1 base. The CDR3: CASSPGPGGQETQYF. Here the CDR3 DNA reads TGTGCCAGCAGCCCCGGGCCAGGGGGCCAAGAGACCCAGTACTTC.

This clone has a handful of counts. The chain employs TRBV13 and TRBJ1-5; D unresolved. CDR3 length: 14 amino acids. V shed 0 bases and J shed 1 base, with 4 bases lying between them. Germline-derived CDR1 and CDR2 are PRHDT and FYEKMQ (reference sequence). CDR3 loop: CASSLGRSNQPQHF. The CDR3 nucleotides are TGTGCCAGCAGCTTAGGTCGGAGCAATCAGCCCCAGCATTTT. Full variable domain (remainder filled in from reference TRBV13 and TRBJ1-5): AAGVIQSPRHLIKEKRETATLKCYPIPRHDTVYWYQQGPGQDPQFLISFYEKMQSDKGSIPDRFSAQQFSDYHSELNMSSLELGDSALYFCASSLGRSNQPQHFGDGTRLSIL.

The V and J genes are TRBV5-8 and TRBJ2-4; 7 bases are shared with TRBD1. Looked up from germline, CDR1 is SGHTS and CDR2 is YDEGEE. This CDR3 is built from 15 residues. V shed 3 bases, J shed 3 bases, and the junction held 6 bases outside the gene matches. The DNA of the CDR3 is TGTGCCAGCAGCTGGGGAACAGGGGACAAAAACATTCAGTACTTC. This sequence encodes CASSWGTGDKNIQYF.